This T cell receptor beta chain comes out of a study of blood T cell repertoires in COVID-19. Study overall: Samples representing acute and convalescent COVID-19 were sourced from the United States, Italy and Spain. Sample material is recorded as cDNA or gDNA derived from T cells, B-cell-depleted T cells, or PBMCs.

CDR1 is SGHDN and CDR2 is FVKESK in the germline V gene. The CDR3 length is 14 residues. The ends lost 3 bases at V and 5 bases at J; junction bases unmatched: 6. In the authors' workflow: Reference gene primer amplification in the assay estimated nucleated cell counts. Using immunoSEQ multiplex PCR, the repertoire was profiled, and TCRdb retains in-frame clones only, with some absent. D and trimming come from the DNA, and the V and J calls and clone size come from that table. The table has 250,000 or so clones, around 90% seen once. The chain recombines TRBV14 with TRBJ2-5; the match to TRBD1 covers 7 bases. The sequenced sample was peripheral blood. The sequence came from a man older than 75 with acute or convalescent COVID-19. The CDR3 DNA is TGTGCCAGCAGCCAGGGACAGCGCCGGGAGACCCAGTACTTC. Translation: CASSQGQRRETQYF.